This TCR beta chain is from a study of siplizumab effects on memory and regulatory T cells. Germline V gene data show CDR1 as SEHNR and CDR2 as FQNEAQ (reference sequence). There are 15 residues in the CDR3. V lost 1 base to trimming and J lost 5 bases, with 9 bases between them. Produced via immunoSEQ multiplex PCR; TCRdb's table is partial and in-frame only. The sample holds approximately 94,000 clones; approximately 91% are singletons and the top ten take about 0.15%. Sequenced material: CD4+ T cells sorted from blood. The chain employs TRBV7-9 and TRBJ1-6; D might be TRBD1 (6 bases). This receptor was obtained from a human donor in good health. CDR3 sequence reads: CASSLEGDNNSPLHF. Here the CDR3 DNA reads TGTGCCAGCAGCTTAGAGGGGGATAATAATTCACCCCTCCACTTT.